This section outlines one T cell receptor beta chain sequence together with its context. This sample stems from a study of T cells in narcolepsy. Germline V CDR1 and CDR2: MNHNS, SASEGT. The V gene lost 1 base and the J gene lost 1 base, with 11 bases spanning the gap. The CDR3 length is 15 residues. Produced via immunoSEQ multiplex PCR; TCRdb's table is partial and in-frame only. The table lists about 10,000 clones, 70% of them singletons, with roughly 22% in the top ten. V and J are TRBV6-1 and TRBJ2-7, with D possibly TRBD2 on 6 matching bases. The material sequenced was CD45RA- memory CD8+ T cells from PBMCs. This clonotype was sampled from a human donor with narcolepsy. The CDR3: CASSEGQGGSYEQYF. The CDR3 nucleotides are TGTGCCAGCAGTGAAGGGCAGGGAGGATCCTACGAGCAGTACTTC.